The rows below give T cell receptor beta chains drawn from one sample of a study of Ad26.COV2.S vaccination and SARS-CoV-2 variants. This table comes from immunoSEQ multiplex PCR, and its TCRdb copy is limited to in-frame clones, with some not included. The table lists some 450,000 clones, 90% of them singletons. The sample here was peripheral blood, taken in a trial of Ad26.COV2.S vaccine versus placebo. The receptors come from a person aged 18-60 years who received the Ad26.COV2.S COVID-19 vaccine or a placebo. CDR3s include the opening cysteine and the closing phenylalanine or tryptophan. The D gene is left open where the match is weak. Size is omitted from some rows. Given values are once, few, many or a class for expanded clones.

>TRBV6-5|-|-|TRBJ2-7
CASRKGGGGYEQYF
TGTGCCAGCAGGAAAGGTGGGGGTGGTTACGAGCAGTACTTC
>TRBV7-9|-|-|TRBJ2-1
CASSRPGREQFF
TGTGCCAGCAGCCGACCAGGGAGGGAGCAGTTCTTC
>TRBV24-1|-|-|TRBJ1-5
CATSDLKQQFYSNQPQHF
TGTGCCACCAGTGATTTAAAGCAGCAGTTCTATAGCAATCAGCCCCAGCATTTT
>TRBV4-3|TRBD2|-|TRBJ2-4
CASSRTAGLAGVGAKNIQYF
TGCGCCAGCAGCCGTACAGCGGGACTAGCGGGAGTTGGGGCCAAAAACATTCAGTACTTC
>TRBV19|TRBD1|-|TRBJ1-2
CASSSGQGEGYTF
TGTGCCAGTAGTAGTGGACAGGGTGAGGGCTACACCTTC
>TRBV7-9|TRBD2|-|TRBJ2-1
CASSLGTLAGGNEQFF
TGTGCCAGCAGCTTAGGTACCCTAGCGGGAGGCAATGAGCAGTTCTTC
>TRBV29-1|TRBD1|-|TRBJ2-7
CSISRDRGYLVAEGNSSYEQYF
TGCAGCATCTCACGGGACAGGGGTTATCTGGTCGCCGAGGGTAATAGCTCCTACGAGCAGTACTTC
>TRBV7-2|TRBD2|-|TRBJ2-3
CASSLASREYVADTQYF
TGTGCCAGCAGCTTAGCGTCGCGGGAGTATGTTGCAGATACGCAGTATTTT
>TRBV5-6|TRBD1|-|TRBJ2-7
CASSFRGRREQYF
TGTGCCAGCAGCTTCAGGGGGCGACGCGAGCAGTACTTC
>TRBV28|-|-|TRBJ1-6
CASSRDSPLHF
TGTGCCAGCAGTCGGGATTCACCCCTCCACTTT
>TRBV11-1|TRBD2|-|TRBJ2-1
CASSLRGVVDGDEQFF
TGTGCCAGCAGCTTACGGGGGGTGGTCGACGGGGATGAGCAGTTCTTC
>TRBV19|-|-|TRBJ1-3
CASSITGVSGNTIYF
TGTGCCAGTAGTATCACAGGCGTCTCTGGAAACACCATATATTTT
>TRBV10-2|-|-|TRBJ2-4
CASSVGVEAKNIQYF
TGCGCCAGCAGTGTGGGGGTGGAGGCCAAAAACATTCAGTACTTC
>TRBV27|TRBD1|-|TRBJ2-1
CASSLAGGSYNEQFF
TGTGCCAGCAGTTTAGCAGGGGGCTCCTACAATGAGCAGTTCTTC
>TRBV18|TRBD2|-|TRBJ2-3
CASSPLAGLTDTQYF
TGTGCCAGCTCACCCCTAGCGGGACTCACAGATACGCAGTATTTT
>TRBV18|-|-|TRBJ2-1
CASSPTFTANQQFF
TGTGCCAGCTCACCAACGTTTACTGCGAATCAGCAGTTCTTC
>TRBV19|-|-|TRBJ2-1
CASSIDRQSNEQFF
TGTGCCAGTAGTATAGACCGTCAGTCCAATGAGCAGTTCTTC
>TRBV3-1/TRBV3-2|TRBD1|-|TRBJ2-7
CASSLTGTGGDYEQYF
TGTGCCAGCAGCTTAACCGGGACAGGCGGCGACTACGAGCAGTACTTC
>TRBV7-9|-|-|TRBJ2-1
CASSLGVDFYNEQFF
TGTGCCAGCAGCTTAGGCGTCGACTTTTACAATGAGCAGTTCTTC
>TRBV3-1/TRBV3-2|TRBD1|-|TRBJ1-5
CASSQDLGTGADQPQHF
TGTGCCAGCAGCCAAGATCTGGGGACAGGGGCGGATCAGCCCCAGCATTTT
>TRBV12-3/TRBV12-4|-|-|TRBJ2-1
CASSYKSNEQFF
TGTGCCAGCAGTTACAAGAGCAATGAGCAGTTCTTC
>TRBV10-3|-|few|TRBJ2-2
CAISLNTNTGELFF
TGTGCCATCAGTTTAAATACGAACACCGGGGAGCTGTTTTTT
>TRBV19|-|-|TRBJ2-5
CASTPALGGETQYF
TGTGCCAGTACCCCCGCCCTAGGGGGAGAGACCCAGTACTTC
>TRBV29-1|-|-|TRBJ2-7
CSVEMPNQNYEQYF
TGCAGCGTTGAAATGCCTAACCAAAACTACGAGCAGTACTTC
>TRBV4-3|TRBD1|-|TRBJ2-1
CASSRDPRDRGEHEQFF
TGCGCCAGCAGCCGCGATCCCCGGGACAGGGGGGAACATGAGCAGTTCTTC
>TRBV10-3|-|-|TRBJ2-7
CAISESDSTYEQYF
TGTGCCATCAGTGAGTCGGACAGCACCTACGAGCAGTACTTC
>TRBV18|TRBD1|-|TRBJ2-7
CASSGGTGTTGTYEQYF
TGTGCCAGCTCCGGGGGGACAGGGACCACGGGAACCTACGAGCAGTACTTC